This T cell receptor (beta chain) was found in a study of identical twins. There are many counts of this clonotype. MiXCR, applied by TCRdb to the 5' RACE reads, yields one record per CDR3 protein. The profile covers 450,000 or so distinct CDR3 sequences, with 12% to 15% appearing a single time and roughly 0.56% taken by the ten largest. Trimming cost V 1 base and J 5 bases; bases outside gene matches: 4. Germline loops: CDR1 SEHNR, CDR2 FQNEAQ (reference sequence). This CDR3 region has 14 residues. This same sample was also part of a study on yellow fever vaccine responses in identical twins.

Sequenced material: CD4+ T cells sorted from blood. This chain connects TRBV7-9 to TRBJ2-7; TRBD1 aligns across 8 bases. The sequence derives from a woman between 18 and 29 years old in good health. This CDR3 is CASSLDRGNDEQYF. The DNA of the CDR3 is TGTGCCAGCAGCTTAGACAGGGGGAACGACGAGCAGTACTTC.